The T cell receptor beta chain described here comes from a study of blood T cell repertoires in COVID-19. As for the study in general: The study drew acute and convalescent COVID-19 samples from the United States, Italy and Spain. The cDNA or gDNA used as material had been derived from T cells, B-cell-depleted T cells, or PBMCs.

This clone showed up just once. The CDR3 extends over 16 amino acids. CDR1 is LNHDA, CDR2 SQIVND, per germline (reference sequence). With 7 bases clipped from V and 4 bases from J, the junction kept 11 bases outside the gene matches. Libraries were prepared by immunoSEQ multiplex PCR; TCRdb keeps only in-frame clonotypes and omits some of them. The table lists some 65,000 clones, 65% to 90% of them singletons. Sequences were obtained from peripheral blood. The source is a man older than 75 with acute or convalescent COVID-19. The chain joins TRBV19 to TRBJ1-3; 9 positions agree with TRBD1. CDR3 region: CASIRDRVSSGNTIYF. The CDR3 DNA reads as TGTGCCAGTATTCGGGACAGGGTATCTTCCGGAAACACCATATATTTT.